The clone carrying this T cell receptor beta chain was detected only once. TCRdb keeps only in-frame clones here, not all; method: immunoSEQ multiplex PCR. The table shows fewer than 120,000 clones, with about 90% occurring only once. The entry originates in a study of T cell responses to AZD1222 COVID-19 vaccine. The CDR3 sequence is 15 residues long. Germline V CDR1 and CDR2: SGHDN, FVKESK. V gave up 4 bases and J gave up 2 bases, with 15 bases separating them. The sequence came from an adult in good health. This material consisted of peripheral blood, taken on day 0 of AZD1222 vaccination. V gene TRBV14 combines with J gene TRBJ2-7, with D possibly being TRBD1 (6 bases). In nucleotides, the CDR3 is TGTGCCAGCAGCCTCCTGGCAGGGGAGACCTACGAGCAGTACTTC. Its translation is CASSLLAGETYEQYF.